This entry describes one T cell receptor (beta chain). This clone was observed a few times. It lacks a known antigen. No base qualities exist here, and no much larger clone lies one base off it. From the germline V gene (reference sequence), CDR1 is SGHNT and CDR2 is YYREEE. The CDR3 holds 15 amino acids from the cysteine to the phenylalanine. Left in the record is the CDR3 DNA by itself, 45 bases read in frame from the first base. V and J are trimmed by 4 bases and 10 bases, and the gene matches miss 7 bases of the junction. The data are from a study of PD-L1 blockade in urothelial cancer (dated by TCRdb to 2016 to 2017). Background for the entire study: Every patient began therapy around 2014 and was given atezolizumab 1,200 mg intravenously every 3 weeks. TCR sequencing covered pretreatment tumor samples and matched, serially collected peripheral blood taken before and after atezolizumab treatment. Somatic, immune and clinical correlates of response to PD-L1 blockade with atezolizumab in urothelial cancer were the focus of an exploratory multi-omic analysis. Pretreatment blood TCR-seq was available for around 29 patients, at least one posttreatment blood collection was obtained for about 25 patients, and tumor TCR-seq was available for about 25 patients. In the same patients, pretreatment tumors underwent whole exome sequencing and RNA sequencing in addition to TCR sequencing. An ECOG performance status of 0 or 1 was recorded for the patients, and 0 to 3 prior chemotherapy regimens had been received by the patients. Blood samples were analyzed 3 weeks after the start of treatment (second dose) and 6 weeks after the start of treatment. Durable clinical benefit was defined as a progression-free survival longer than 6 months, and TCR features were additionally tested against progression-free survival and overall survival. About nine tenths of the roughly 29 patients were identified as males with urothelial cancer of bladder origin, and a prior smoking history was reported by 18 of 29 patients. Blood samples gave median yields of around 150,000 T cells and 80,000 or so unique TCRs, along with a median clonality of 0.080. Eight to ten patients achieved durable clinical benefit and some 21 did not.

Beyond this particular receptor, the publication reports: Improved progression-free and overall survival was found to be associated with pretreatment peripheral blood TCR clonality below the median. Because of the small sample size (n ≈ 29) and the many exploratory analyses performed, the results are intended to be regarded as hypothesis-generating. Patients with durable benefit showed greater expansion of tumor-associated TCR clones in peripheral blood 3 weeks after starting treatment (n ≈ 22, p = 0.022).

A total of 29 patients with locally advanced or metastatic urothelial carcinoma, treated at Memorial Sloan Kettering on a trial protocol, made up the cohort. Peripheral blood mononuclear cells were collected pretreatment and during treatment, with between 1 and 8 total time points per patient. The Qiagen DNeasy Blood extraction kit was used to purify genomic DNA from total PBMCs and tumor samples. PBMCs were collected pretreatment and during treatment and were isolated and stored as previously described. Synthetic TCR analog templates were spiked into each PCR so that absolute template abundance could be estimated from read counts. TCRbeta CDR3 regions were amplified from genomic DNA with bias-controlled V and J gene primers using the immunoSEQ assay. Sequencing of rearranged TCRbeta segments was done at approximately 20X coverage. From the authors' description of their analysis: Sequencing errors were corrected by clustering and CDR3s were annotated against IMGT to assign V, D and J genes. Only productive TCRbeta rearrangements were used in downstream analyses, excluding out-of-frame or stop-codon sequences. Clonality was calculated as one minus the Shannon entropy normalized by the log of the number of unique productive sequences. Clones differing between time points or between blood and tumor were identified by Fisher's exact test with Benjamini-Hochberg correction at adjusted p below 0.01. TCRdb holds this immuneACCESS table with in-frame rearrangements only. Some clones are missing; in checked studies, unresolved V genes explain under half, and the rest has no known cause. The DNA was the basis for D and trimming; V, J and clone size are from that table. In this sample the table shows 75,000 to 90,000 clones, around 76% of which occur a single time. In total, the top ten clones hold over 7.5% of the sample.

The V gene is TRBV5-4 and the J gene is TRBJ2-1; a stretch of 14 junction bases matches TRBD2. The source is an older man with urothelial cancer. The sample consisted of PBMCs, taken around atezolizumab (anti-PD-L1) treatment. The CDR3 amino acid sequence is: CASSPGTSGGREQFF. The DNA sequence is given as TGTGCCAGCAGCCCGGGGACTAGCGGGGGTCGGGAGCAGTTCTTC.